Presented here are 7 T cell receptor beta chains from one specimen sequenced in a study of CD8 T cell repertoires and HIV-1 epitope variants. These TCRs' antigens remain unknown. Clones were sequenced by immunoSEQ multiplex PCR, and TCRdb holds only the in-frame ones, with some missing. The table has around 2,500 clones, roughly two thirds seen once. Sequencing was carried out using cultured CD8+ T cells derived from PBMCs. Every receptor here comes from a male donor with HIV.

The rearrangement links TRBV6-5 to TRBJ2-5, with TRBD1 identical over 8 bases. Germline V gene data show CDR1 as MNHEY and CDR2 as SVGAGI. Germline trimming cut 5 bases from V and 4 bases from J; bases unmatched to any gene: 6. The CDR3 consists of 14 residues. The DNA of the CDR3 is TGTGCCAGCAGTAATACAGGGGGGCGAGAGACCCAGTACTTC. Translating it yields CASSNTGGRETQYF.

The chain is built from TRBV9 and TRBJ2-1; 8 nucleotides align to TRBD1. CDR1 and CDR2 (germline): SGDLS, YYNGEE. There are 15 residues in the CDR3. The V gene end was trimmed by 0 bases and the J gene end by 7 bases; junction bases not matched to a gene: 6. CDR3 amino acids: CASSVVRTGYNEQFF. In nucleotides, the CDR3 is TGTGCCAGCAGCGTAGTTCGGACAGGGTATAATGAGCAGTTCTTC.

The DNA for the CDR3 is TGTGCCAGTAGTGGGACAGGGGAAGCAGATACGCAGTATTTT. This gives the protein CASSGTGEADTQYF. The chain joins TRBV19 to TRBJ2-3, with TRBD1 identical over 10 bases. The CDR3 has 14 residues. Germline CDR1 reads LNHDA; CDR2 reads SQIVND (reference sequence). After removal of 5 bases from V and 4 bases from J, the junction contained 3 bases not matched to a gene.

The chain employs TRBV27 and TRBJ1-2; the D gene is possibly TRBD1 (6 bases). The CDR3 covers 16 residues. Germline V gives CDR1 MNHEY, CDR2 SMNVEV (reference sequence). V lost 2 bases and J 6 bases, leaving 19 bases between the germline ends. CDR3 region: CASSLNPPGVVDGYTF. The CDR3 coding sequence is TGTGCCAGCAGTTTAAACCCCCCAGGGGTAGTGGATGGCTACACCTTC.

This chain connects TRBV7-9 to TRBJ1-4, with 7 bases lining up with TRBD1. Germline-derived CDR1 and CDR2 are SEHNR and FQNEAQ (reference sequence). This CDR3 has 15 amino acids. Unmatched junction bases numbered 4, after V lost 3 bases and J lost 3 bases. The chain's CDR3 is CASSFPGQPNEKLFF. The CDR3 DNA sequence: TGTGCCAGCAGCTTTCCGGGACAGCCTAATGAAAAACTGTTTTTT.

The CDR3 loop reads CATSRVRGPYEQYF. CDR3 in DNA: TGTGCCACCAGCAGAGTTAGGGGGCCCTACGAGCAGTACTTC. This chain connects TRBV15 to TRBJ2-7; TRBD1 matches 7 bases. Losses at the gene ends were 1 base for V and 2 bases for J; bases not matched to a gene: 2. The CDR3 totals 14 residues. Per germline, CDR1 LNHNV and CDR2 YYDKDF (reference sequence).

The V and J genes are TRBV15 and TRBJ1-1; no definite D call. Deletions cut 0 bases from V and 5 bases from J, with 13 bases between. The CDR3 has 15 amino acids. Germline CDR1 reads LNHNV; CDR2 reads YYDKDF (reference sequence). Written as DNA, the CDR3 is TGTGCCACCAGCAGAGACCGAGGGTGGTGGACTGAAGCTTTCTTT. Translation gives CATSRDRGWWTEAFF.